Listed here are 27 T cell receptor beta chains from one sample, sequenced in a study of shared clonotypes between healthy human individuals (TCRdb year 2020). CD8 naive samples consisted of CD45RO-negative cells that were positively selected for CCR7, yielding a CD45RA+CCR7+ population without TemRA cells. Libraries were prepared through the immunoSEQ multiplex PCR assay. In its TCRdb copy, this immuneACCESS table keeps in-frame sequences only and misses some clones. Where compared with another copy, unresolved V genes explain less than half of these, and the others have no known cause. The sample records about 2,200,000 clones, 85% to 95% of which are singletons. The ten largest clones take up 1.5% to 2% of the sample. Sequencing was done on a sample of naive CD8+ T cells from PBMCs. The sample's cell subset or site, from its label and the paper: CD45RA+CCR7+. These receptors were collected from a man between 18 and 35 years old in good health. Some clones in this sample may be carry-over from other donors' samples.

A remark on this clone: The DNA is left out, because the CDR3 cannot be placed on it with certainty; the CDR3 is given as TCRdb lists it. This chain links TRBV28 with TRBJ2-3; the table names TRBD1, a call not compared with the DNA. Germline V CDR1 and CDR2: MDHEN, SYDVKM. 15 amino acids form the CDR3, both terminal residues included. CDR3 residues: CASSPLWQGTDTQYF.

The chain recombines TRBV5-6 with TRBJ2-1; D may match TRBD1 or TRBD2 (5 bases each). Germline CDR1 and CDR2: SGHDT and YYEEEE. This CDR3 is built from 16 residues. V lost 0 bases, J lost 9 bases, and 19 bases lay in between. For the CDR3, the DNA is TGTGCCAGCAGCTTGGCCCTCAGCGGTGGGACGAGTGAGCAGTTCTTC. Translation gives CASSLALSGGTSEQFF.

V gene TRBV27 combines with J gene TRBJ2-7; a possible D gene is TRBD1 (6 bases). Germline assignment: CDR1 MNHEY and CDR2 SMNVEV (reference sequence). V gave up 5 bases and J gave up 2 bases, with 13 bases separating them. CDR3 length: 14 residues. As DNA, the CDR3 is TGTGCCAGCAGTCCGACAGGAGAGACCTACGAGCAGTACTTC. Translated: CASSPTGETYEQYF.

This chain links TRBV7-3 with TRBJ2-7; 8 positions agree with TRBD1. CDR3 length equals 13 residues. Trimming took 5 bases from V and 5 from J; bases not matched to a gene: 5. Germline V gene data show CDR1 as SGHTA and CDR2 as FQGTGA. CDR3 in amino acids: CASSVGQADEQYF. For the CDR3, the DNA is TGTGCCAGCAGCGTGGGACAGGCGGACGAGCAGTACTTC. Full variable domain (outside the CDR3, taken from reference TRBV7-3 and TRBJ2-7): GAGVSQTPSNKVTEKGKYVELRCDPISGHTALYWYRQSLGQGPEFLIYFQGTGAADDSGLPNDRFFAVRPEGSVSTLKIQRTERGDSAVYLCASSVGQADEQYFGPGTRLTVT.

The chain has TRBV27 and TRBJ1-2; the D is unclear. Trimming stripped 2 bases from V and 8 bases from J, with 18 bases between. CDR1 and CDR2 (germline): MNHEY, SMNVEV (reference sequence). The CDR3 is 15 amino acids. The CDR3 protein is CASSLGVSPADGYTF. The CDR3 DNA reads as TGTGCCAGCAGTTTAGGAGTGTCCCCGGCTGACGGCTACACCTTC.

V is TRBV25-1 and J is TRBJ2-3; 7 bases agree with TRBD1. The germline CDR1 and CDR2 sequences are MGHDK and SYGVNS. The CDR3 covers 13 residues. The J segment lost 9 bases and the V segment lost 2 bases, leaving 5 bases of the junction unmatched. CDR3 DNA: TGTGCCAGCAGTGAAGGCCAGGGGGACACGCAGTATTTT. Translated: CASSEGQGDTQYF.

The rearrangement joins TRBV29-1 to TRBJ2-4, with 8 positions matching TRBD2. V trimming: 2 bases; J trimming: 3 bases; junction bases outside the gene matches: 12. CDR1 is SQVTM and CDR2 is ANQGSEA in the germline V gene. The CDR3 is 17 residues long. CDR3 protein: CSVEPLAGGVDKNIQYF. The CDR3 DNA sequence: TGCAGCGTTGAACCTCTGGCGGGAGGAGTAGACAAAAACATTCAGTACTTC.

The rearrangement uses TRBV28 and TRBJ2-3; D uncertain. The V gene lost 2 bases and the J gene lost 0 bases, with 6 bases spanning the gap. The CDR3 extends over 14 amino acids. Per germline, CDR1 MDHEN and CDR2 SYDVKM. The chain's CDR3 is CASSLMPSTDTQYF. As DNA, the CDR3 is TGTGCCAGCAGTTTAATGCCTAGCACAGATACGCAGTATTTT. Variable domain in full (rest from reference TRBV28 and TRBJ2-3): DVKVTQSSRYLVKRTGEKVFLECVQDMDHENMFWYRQDPGLGLRLIYFSYDVKMKEKGDIPEGYSVSREKKERFSLILESASTNQTSMYLCASSLMPSTDTQYFGPGTRLTVL.

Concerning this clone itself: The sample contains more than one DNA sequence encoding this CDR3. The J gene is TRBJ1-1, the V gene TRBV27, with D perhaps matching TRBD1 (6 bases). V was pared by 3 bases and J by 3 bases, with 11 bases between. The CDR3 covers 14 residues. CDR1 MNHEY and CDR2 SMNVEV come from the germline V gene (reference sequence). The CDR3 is CASSFGGGYTEAFF. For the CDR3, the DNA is TGTGCCAGCAGTTTCGGAGGGGGGTACACTGAAGCTTTCTTT.

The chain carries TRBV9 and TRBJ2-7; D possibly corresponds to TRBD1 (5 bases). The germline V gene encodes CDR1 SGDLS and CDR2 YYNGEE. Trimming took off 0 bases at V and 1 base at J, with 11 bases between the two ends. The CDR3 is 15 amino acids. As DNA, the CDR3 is TGTGCCAGCAGCGTAGAACCAGGGTATTCCTACGAGCAGTACTTC. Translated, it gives CASSVEPGYSYEQYF.

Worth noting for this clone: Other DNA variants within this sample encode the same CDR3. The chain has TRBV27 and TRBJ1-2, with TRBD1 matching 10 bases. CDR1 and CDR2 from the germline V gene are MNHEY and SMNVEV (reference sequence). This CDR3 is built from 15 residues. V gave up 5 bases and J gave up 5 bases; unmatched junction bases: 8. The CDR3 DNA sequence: TGTGCCAGCAGTCCTCGACAGGGGGCAAGATATGGCTACACCTTC. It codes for CASSPRQGARYGYTF.

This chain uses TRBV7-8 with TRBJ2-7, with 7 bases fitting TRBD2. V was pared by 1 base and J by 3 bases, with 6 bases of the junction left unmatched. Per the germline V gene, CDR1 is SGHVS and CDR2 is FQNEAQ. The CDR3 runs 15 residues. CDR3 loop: CASSLVAGRLYEQYF. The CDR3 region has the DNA TGTGCCAGCAGCTTAGTAGCGGGCCGGCTCTACGAGCAGTACTTC. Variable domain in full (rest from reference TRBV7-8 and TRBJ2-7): GAGVSQSPRYKVAKRGQDVALRCDPISGHVSLFWYQQALGQGPEFLTYFQNEAQLDKSGLPSDRFFAERPEGSVSTLKIQRTQQEDSAVYLCASSLVAGRLYEQYFGPGTRLTVT.

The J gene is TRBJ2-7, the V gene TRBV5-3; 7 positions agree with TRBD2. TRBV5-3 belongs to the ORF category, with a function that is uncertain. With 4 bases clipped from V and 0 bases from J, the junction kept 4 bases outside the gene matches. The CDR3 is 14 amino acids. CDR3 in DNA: TGTGCCAGAAGCCAGACTAGCTACTCCTACGAGCAGTACTTC. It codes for CARSQTSYSYEQYF.

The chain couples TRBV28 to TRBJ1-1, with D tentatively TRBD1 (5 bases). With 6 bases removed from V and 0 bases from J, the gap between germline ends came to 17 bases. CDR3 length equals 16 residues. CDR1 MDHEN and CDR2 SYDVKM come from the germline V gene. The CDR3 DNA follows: TGTGCCAGCAGGCTGACAGTAATCAGCATGAACACTGAAGCTTTCTTT. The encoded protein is CASRLTVISMNTEAFF.

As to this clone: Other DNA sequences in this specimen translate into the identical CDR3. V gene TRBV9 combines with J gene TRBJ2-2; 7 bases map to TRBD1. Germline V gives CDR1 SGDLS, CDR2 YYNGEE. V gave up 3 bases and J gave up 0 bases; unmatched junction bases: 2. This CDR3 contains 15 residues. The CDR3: CASSAGTANTGELFF. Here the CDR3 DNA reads TGTGCCAGCAGCGCGGGGACAGCGAACACCGGGGAGCTGTTTTTT.

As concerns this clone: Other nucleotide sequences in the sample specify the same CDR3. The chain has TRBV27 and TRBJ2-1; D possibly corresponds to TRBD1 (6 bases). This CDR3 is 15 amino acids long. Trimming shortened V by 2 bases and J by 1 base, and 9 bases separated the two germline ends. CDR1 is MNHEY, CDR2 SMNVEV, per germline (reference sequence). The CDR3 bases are TGTGCCAGCAGTTTAGGACAGACTTCCTACAATGAGCAGTTCTTC. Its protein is CASSLGQTSYNEQFF.

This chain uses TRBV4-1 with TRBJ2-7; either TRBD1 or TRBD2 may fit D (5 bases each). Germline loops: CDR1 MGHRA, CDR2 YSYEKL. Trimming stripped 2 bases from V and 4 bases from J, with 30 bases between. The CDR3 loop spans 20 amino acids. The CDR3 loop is CASSQSFIEGHDLPRYEQYF. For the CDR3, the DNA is TGCGCCAGCAGCCAAAGTTTTATCGAGGGGCACGACCTTCCTCGTTACGAGCAGTACTTC.

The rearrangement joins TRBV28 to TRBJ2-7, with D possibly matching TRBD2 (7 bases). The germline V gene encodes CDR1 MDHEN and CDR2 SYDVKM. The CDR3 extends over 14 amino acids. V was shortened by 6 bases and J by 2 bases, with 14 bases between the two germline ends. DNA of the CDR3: TGTGCCAGCAGCCCGGGGGGCCTAACCTACGAGCAGTACTTC. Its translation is CASSPGGLTYEQYF.

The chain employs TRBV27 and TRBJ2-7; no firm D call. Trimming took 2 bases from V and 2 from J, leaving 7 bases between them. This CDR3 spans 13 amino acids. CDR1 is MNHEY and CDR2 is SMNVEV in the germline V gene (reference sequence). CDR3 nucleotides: TGTGCCAGCAGTTTAGGCTACCCCTACGAGCAGTACTTC. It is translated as CASSLGYPYEQYF.

The chain's CDR3 is CASSFLKFRDSNEQFF. The CDR3 DNA reads as TGTGCCAGCAGCTTTCTCAAGTTCCGGGACAGCAATGAGCAGTTCTTC. This chain links TRBV7-6 with TRBJ2-1, with TRBD1 identical over 7 bases. This CDR3 region has 16 residues. Germline V gives CDR1 SGHVS, CDR2 FNYEAQ. After removal of 3 bases from V and 6 bases from J, the junction contained 11 bases not matched to a gene.

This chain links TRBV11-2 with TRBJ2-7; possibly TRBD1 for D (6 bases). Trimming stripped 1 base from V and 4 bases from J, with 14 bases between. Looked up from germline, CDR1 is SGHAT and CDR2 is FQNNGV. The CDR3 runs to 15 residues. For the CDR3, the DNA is TGTGCCAGCAGCTTAGTAGACAGGACGCTTTACGAGCAGTACTTC. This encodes CASSLVDRTLYEQYF.

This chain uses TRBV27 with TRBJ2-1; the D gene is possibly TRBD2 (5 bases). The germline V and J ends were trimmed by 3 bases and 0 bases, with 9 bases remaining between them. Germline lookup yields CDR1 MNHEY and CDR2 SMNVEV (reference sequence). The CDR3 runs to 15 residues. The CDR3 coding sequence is TGTGCCAGCAGTTTTGAGCGGTTCTCCTACAATGAGCAGTTCTTC. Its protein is CASSFERFSYNEQFF.

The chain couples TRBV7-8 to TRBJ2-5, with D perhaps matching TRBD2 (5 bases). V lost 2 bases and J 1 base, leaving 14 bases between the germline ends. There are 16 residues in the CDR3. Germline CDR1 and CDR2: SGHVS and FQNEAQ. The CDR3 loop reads CASSLSRGVPQETQYF. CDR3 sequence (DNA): TGTGCCAGCAGCTTAAGTCGGGGAGTGCCCCAAGAGACCCAGTACTTC. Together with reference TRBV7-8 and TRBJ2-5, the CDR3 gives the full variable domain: GAGVSQSPRYKVAKRGQDVALRCDPISGHVSLFWYQQALGQGPEFLTYFQNEAQLDKSGLPSDRFFAERPEGSVSTLKIQRTQQEDSAVYLCASSLSRGVPQETQYFGPGTRLLVL.

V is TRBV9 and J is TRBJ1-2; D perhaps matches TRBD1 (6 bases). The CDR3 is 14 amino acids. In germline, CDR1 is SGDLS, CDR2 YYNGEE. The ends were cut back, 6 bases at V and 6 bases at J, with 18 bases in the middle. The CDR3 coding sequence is TGTGCCAGCACTCTGGGGGGCCCCACGCATGGCTACACCTTC. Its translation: CASTLGGPTHGYTF.

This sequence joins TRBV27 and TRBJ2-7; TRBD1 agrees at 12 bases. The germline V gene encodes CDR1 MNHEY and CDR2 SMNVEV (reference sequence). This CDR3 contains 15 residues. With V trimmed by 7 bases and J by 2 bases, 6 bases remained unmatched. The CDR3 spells CASKGTGGRAYEQYF. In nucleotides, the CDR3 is TGTGCCAGCAAAGGGACAGGGGGCCGAGCCTACGAGCAGTACTTC.

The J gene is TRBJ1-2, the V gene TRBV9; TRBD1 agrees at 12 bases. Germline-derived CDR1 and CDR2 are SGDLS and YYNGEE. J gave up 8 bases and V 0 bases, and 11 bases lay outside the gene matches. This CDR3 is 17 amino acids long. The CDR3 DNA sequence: TGTGCCAGCAGCGTAGCCGGGACAGGGGGCTCCCACGGGGGCTACACCTTC. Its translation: CASSVAGTGGSHGGYTF.

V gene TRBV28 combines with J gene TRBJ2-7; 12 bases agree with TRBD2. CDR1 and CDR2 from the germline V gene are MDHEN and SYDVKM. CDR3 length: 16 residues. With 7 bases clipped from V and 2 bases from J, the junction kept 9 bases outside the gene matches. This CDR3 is CASTKPRLAGAYEQYF. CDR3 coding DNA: TGTGCCAGCACTAAACCTAGACTAGCGGGAGCCTACGAGCAGTACTTC.